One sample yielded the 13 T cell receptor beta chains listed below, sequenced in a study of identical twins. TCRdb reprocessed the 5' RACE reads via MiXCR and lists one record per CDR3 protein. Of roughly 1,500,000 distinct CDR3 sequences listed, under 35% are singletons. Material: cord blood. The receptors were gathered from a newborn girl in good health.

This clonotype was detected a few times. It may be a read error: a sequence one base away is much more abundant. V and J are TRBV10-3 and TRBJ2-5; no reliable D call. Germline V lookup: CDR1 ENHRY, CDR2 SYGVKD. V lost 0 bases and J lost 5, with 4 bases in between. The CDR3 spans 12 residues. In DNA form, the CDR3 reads TGTGCCATCAGTGAGTCGATGGAGACCCAGTACTTC. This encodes CAISESMETQYF.

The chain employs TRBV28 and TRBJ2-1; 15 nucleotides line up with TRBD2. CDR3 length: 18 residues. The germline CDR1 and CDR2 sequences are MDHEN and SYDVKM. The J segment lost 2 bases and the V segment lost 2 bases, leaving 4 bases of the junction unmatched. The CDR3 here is CASSLGLAGGFPYNEQFF. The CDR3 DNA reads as TGTGCCAGCAGTTTAGGACTAGCGGGAGGGTTTCCCTACAATGAGCAGTTCTTC.

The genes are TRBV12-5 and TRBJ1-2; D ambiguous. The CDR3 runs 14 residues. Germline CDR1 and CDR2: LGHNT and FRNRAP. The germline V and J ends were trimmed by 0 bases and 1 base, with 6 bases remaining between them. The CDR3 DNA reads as TGTGCTAGTGGTTTGGTCGGCAATAACTATGGCTACACCTTC. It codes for CASGLVGNNYGYTF.

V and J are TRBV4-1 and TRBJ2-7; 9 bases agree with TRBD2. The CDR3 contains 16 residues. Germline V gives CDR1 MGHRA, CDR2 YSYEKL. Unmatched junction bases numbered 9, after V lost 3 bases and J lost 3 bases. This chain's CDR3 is CASSQEFGTSRYEQYF. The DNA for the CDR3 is TGCGCCAGCAGCCAGGAATTCGGGACTAGCCGCTACGAGCAGTACTTC.

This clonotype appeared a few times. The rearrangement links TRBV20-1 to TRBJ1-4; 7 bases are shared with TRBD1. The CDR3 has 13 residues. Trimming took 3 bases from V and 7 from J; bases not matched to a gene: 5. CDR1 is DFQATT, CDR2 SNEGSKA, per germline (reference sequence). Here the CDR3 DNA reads TGCAGTGCTAGTAGGGGGCATAGTGAAAAACTGTTTTTT. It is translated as CSASRGHSEKLFF.

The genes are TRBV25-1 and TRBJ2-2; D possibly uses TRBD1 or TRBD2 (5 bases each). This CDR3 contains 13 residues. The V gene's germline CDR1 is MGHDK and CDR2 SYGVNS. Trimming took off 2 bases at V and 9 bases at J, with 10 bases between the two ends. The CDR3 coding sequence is TGTGCCAGCAGTGAAGTCAGGGACCGGGAGCTGTTTTTT. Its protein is CASSEVRDRELFF. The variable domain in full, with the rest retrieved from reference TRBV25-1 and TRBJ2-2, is EADIYQTPRYLVIGTGKKITLECSQTMGHDKMYWYQQDPGMELHLIHYSYGVNSTEKGDLSSESTVSRIRTEHFPLTLESARPSHTSQYLCASSEVRDRELFFGEGSRLTVL.

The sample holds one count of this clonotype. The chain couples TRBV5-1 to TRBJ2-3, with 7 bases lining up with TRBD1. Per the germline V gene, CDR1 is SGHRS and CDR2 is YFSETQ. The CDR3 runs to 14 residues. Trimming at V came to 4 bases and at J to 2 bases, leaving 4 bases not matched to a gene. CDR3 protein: CASSRDSITDTQYF. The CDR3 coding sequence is TGCGCCAGCAGCCGGGACAGCATCACAGATACGCAGTATTTT.

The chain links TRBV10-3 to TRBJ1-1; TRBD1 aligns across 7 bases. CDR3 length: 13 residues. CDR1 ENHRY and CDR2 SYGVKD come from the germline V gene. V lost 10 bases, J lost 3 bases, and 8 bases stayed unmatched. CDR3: CATKGARDTEAFF. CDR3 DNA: TGTGCCACGAAGGGGGCGCGGGACACTGAAGCTTTCTTT.

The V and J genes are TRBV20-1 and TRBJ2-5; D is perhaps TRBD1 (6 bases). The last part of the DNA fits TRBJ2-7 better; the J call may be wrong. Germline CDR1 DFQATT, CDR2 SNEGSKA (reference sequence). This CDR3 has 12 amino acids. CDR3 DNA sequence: TGCAGTGCCCCCGGGACAACTCTCGAGCAGTACTTC. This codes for CSAPGTTLEQYF.

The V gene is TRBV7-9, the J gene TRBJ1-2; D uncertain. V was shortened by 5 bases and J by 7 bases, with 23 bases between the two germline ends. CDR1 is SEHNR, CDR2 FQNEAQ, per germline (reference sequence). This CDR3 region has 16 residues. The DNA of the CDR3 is TGTGCCAGCAGCCCCGTGACCCGGTGGCCTGACCTTGGCTACACCTTC. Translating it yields CASSPVTRWPDLGYTF.

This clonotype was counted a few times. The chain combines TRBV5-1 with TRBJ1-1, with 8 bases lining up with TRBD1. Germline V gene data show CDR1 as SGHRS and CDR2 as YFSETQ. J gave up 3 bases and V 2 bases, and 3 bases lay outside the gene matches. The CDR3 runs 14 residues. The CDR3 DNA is TGCGCCAGCAGCTTACAGGGGGGGGACACTGAAGCTTTCTTT. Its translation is CASSLQGGDTEAFF.

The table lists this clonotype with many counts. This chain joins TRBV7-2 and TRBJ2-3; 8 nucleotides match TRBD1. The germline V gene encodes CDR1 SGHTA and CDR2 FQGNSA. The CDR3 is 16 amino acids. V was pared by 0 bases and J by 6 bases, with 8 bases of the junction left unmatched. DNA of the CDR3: TGTGCCAGCAGCTTAGCCGGACAGGGTCGATTCGATACGCAGTATTTT. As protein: CASSLAGQGRFDTQYF.

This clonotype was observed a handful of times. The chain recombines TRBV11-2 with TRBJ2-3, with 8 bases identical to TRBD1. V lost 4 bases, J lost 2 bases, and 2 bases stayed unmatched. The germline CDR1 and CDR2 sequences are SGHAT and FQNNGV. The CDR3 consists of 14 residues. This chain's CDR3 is CASSWDRTTDTQYF. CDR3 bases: TGTGCCAGCAGCTGGGACAGGACCACAGATACGCAGTATTTT.